Following are 18 T cell receptor beta chains from one sample sequenced in a study of T-cell reconstitution after alpha-beta-depleted transplantation in children. This sample's TCRbeta library carried unique molecular identifier barcodes. TCRdb ran MiXCR on the PCR reads and lists one entry per CDR3 protein. The sample includes about 200,000 distinct CDR3 sequences, 5% to 6.5% of them seen just once. The sequencing here drew on PBMCs, taken before TCRalphabeta/CD19-depleted stem cell transplant. These TCRs come from a girl under three years old with combined immunodeficiency, due to receive a stem cell transplant.

J is TRBJ1-1 and V is TRBV7-9, with 7 bases fitting TRBD1. The CDR3 covers 15 residues. V shed 1 base, J shed 1 base, and the junction held 3 bases outside the gene matches. CDR1 SEHNR and CDR2 FQNEAQ come from the germline V gene (reference sequence). The CDR3 loop reads CASSLGGTANTEAFF. For the CDR3, the DNA is TGTGCCAGCAGCTTAGGTGGGACAGCGAACACTGAAGCTTTCTTT.

This clonotype was observed at least ten times. The chain recombines TRBV5-1 with TRBJ2-7; 9 nucleotides match TRBD2. Germline V gene lookup returns CDR1 SGHRS and CDR2 YFSETQ. V was pared by 7 bases and J by 2 bases, with 4 bases of the junction left unmatched. The CDR3 is 13 residues long. This CDR3 is CASRLADPYEQYF. The CDR3 DNA is TGCGCCAGCCGACTAGCGGATCCCTACGAGCAGTACTTC.

Many counts were recorded for this clonotype. The CDR3 loop is CASSQMAGTGGLPYEQYF. The CDR3, as DNA: TGTGCCAGCAGTCAGATGGCCGGGACAGGGGGCCTTCCTTACGAGCAGTACTTC. The chain has TRBV28 and TRBJ2-7, with TRBD1 matching 12 bases. This CDR3 is 18 amino acids long. The V gene's germline CDR1 is MDHEN and CDR2 SYDVKM. With 5 bases clipped from V and 4 bases from J, the junction kept 15 bases outside the gene matches.

Many counts were recorded for this clonotype. This rearrangement joins TRBV10-3 to TRBJ2-2; no definite D call. V was clipped by 3 bases and J by 1 base, with 12 bases between them. Germline CDR1 ENHRY, CDR2 SYGVKD. This CDR3 spans 16 amino acids. CDR3 DNA sequence: TGTGCCATCAGTGACATAAGTAATGAGAACACCGGGGAGCTGTTTTTT. Protein: CAISDISNENTGELFF.

In this sample, this clonotype turned up many times. The chain's CDR3 is CSAGTDEQFF. Written as DNA, the CDR3 is TGCAGCGCTGGGACGGATGAGCAGTTCTTC. This chain links TRBV29-1 with TRBJ2-1; D possibly uses TRBD1 or TRBD2 (5 bases each). Trimming pared 7 bases from V and 8 bases from J, leaving 9 bases between. The germline CDR1 and CDR2 sequences are SQVTM and ANQGSEA. The CDR3 loop spans 10 amino acids.

This clonotype has a count of ten or more. The chain combines TRBV9 with TRBJ2-1, with 9 bases fitting TRBD2. The CDR3 spans 16 residues. The V gene's germline CDR1 is SGDLS and CDR2 YYNGEE. After removal of 0 bases from V and 7 bases from J, the junction contained 8 bases not matched to a gene. In nucleotides, the CDR3 is TGTGCCAGCAGCGTAGATGCGGGGGGGCCAGGGAATGAGCAGTTCTTC. Encoded protein: CASSVDAGGPGNEQFF.

At least ten counts were recorded for this clonotype. The rearrangement uses TRBV12-3 or TRBV12-4 and TRBJ2-1; D is uncertain. V was cut by 1 base and J by 9 bases, with 7 bases left in between. This CDR3 has 12 amino acids. The CDR3 loop reads CASSLVAGEQFF. The CDR3, as DNA: TGTGCCAGCAGTTTAGTGGCTGGTGAGCAGTTCTTC.

This clonotype was counted ten times or more. This chain links TRBV7-2 with TRBJ1-1; 9 bases align to TRBD1. The junction had 11 bases not matched to a gene; V was cut back by 5 bases and J by 1 base. Germline CDR1 reads SGHTA; CDR2 reads FQGNSA. CDR3 size: 17 residues. CDR3 sequence reads: CASSPTGTGSRNTEAFF. The CDR3 DNA is TGTGCCAGCAGCCCCACCGGGACAGGGTCTAGGAACACTGAAGCTTTCTTT.

This clonotype was counted ten times or more. This chain links TRBV7-9 with TRBJ2-1; D is perhaps TRBD2 (5 bases). Trimming took 5 bases from V and 7 from J, leaving 15 bases between them. Germline V gene sequence: CDR1 SEHNR, CDR2 FQNEAQ (reference sequence). This CDR3 has 14 residues. CDR3 coding DNA: TGTGCCAGCAGCCCTGGACTGGGTATTAATGAGCAGTTCTTC. Its protein product is CASSPGLGINEQFF.

Details on this clonotype: No conserved phenylalanine or tryptophan ends this CDR3, so it is likely a read error. V gene TRBV5-4 combines with J gene TRBJ1-5, with TRBD1 identical over 9 bases. The junction had 11 bases not matched to a gene; V was cut back by 0 bases and J by 1 base. Germline assignment: CDR1 SGHNT and CDR2 YYREEE (reference sequence). The CDR3 spans 19 residues. CDR3 sequence: CASSLGTGEEVLSNQPQHI. CDR3 nucleotides: TGTGCCAGCAGCTTGGGGACAGGGGAAGAGGTTTTAAGCAATCAGCCCCAGCATATT.

This clonotype was found many times. The chain has TRBV4-1 and TRBJ2-7, with TRBD2 matching 9 bases. The CDR3 is 15 residues long. V was pared by 3 bases and J by 3 bases, with 6 bases of the junction left unmatched. Germline CDR1 reads MGHRA; CDR2 reads YSYEKL. In nucleotides, the CDR3 is TGCGCCAGCAGCCAGGAAGGTAGCGGGAGCTACGAGCAGTACTTC. Translated, it gives CASSQEGSGSYEQYF.

This clonotype has more than one count but fewer than ten. CDR3 amino acids: CASSYIGPYGYTF. As DNA, the CDR3 is TGTGCCAGCAGTTACATTGGGCCCTATGGCTACACCTTC. The chain uses TRBV6-2 or TRBV6-3 and TRBJ1-2; D gene uncertain. V lost 2 bases, J lost 4 bases, and 8 bases lay in between. This CDR3 spans 13 amino acids. Germline V CDR1 and CDR2: MNHEY, SVGEGT.

This clonotype was seen many times. The rearrangement uses TRBV28 and TRBJ2-3; the D is unclear. V lost 6 bases and J 2 bases, leaving 15 bases between the germline ends. Germline CDR1 is MDHEN and CDR2 is SYDVKM. The CDR3 length is 15 residues. This chain's CDR3 is CASSPEALLTDTQYF. The DNA for the CDR3 is TGTGCCAGCAGCCCTGAGGCGCTACTCACAGATACGCAGTATTTT.

This clonotype showed up many times. V gene TRBV28 combines with J gene TRBJ2-1; a weak D match, TRBD2 (5 bases). V dropped 6 bases and J dropped 8 bases, with 11 bases sitting between them. CDR1 and CDR2 (germline): MDHEN, SYDVKM. CDR3 length equals 12 residues. CDR3 DNA sequence: TGTGCCAGCAGCGATCATAGCGATGAGCAGTTCTTC. Translated: CASSDHSDEQFF.

This clonotype was recorded at least ten times. The rearrangement joins TRBV4-2 to TRBJ2-7; D is unclear. The germline V gene has CDR1 LGHNA and CDR2 YNFKEQ. The CDR3 runs to 13 residues. The V and J ends lost 1 base and 0 bases respectively, with 4 bases between them. The CDR3 loop is CASSQGGSYEQYF. CDR3 in DNA: TGTGCCAGCAGCCAAGGAGGCTCCTACGAGCAGTACTTC.

Ten or more counts support this clonotype. The gene calls are TRBV20-1 and TRBJ1-2, with D unresolved. V dropped 8 bases and J dropped 10 bases, with 17 bases sitting between them. Germline V gives CDR1 DFQATT, CDR2 SNEGSKA (reference sequence). The CDR3 extends over 11 amino acids. Here the CDR3 reads CSFQDRAFYTF. DNA of the CDR3: TGCAGTTTTCAGGATCGGGCCTTCTACACCTTC.

This clonotype was recorded at least ten times. The chain joins TRBV5-1 to TRBJ2-1; TRBD2 matches at 7 bases. The junction had 10 bases not matched to a gene; V was cut back by 0 bases and J by 7 bases. This CDR3 comprises 16 residues. Germline V lookup: CDR1 SGHRS, CDR2 YFSETQ. The chain's CDR3 is CASSLALGGSVNEQFF. CDR3 coding DNA: TGCGCCAGCAGCTTGGCCTTGGGCGGGAGTGTTAATGAGCAGTTCTTC.

This chain links TRBV15 with TRBJ1-4; tentatively, D is TRBD1 (6 bases). Germline CDR1 reads LNHNV; CDR2 reads YYDKDF (reference sequence). V lost 1 base and J lost 7, with 19 bases in between. The CDR3 runs 17 residues. The CDR3 DNA is TGTGCCACCAGCAGAGGCCCTCTGGGGGGGCATAGTGAAAAACTGTTTTTT. As protein: CATSRGPLGGHSEKLFF.